Below, 5 T cell receptor beta chains from the same sample are listed, as sequenced in a study of blood T cell repertoires in COVID-19. Generated by immunoSEQ multiplex PCR, the TCRdb table keeps only in-frame clones and is missing some. In the table there are about 480,000 clones, about 87% of which are singletons. The material sequenced was peripheral blood. These receptors were obtained from a woman between 45 and 60 years old with COVID-19, enrolled during active disease.

The chain joins TRBV18 to TRBJ1-1; 10 bases fit TRBD1. Germline CDR1 reads KGHSH; CDR2 reads LQKENI. This CDR3 is 17 amino acids long. With V trimmed by 3 bases and J by 4 bases, 11 bases remained unmatched. CDR3 sequence: CASSPLKTGGAGTEAFF. CDR3 DNA: TGTGCCAGCTCACCCCTAAAGACAGGGGGCGCCGGCACTGAAGCTTTCTTT.

J is TRBJ2-1 and V is TRBV24-1, with D perhaps TRBD2 (6 bases). The CDR3 is 13 amino acids. Germline V CDR1 and CDR2: KGHDR, SFDVKD. Trimming shortened V by 9 bases and J by 8 bases, and 16 bases separated the two germline ends. The CDR3 region is CATALSGDDEQFF. CDR3 DNA: TGTGCCACCGCCCTTTCGGGGGACGATGAGCAGTTCTTC.

The chain combines TRBV7-9 with TRBJ2-3; 7 bases fit TRBD2. Germline CDR1 reads SEHNR; CDR2 reads FQNEAQ (reference sequence). The J segment lost 3 bases and the V segment lost 3 bases, leaving 9 bases of the junction unmatched. The CDR3 sequence is 16 residues long. The CDR3 protein is CASSFRSVRGTDTQYF. The DNA for the CDR3 is TGTGCCAGCAGCTTCCGTAGCGTGCGGGGGACAGATACGCAGTATTTT.

The chain uses TRBV5-1 and TRBJ1-6; perhaps TRBD1 as D (5 bases). CDR1 and CDR2 from the germline V gene are SGHRS and YFSETQ. The length of the CDR3 is 16 residues. Trimming stripped 0 bases from V and 7 bases from J, with 14 bases between. Written as DNA, the CDR3 is TGCGCCAGCAGCTTGGACAGGCCAGGGAGGAATTCACCCCTCCACTTT. Protein: CASSLDRPGRNSPLHF.

This rearrangement joins TRBV4-1 to TRBJ1-3; a possible D gene is TRBD1 (6 bases). This CDR3 spans 14 amino acids. Trimming removed 2 bases from V and 4 bases from J, with 9 bases in between. The V gene's germline CDR1 is MGHRA and CDR2 YSYEKL. CDR3 residues: CASSQTDRGNTIYF. The CDR3, as DNA: TGCGCCAGCAGCCAAACCGACAGGGGAAACACCATATATTTT.